These 18 T cell receptor beta chains were sequenced from one sample in a study of T-cell memory formation after mild COVID-19. Each CDR3 protein gets one entry after TCRdb re-called the 5' RACE reads with MiXCR. The sample contains roughly 150,000 distinct CDR3 sequences, 20% to 25% of which appear only once. Source material: PBMCs or a T cell subset sorted from them (not recorded which). These receptors were collected from an adult woman who had mild COVID-19 (a few samples of this study predate the infection). Cell type and time point are not known.

The table lists this clonotype with a few counts. V is TRBV29-1 and J is TRBJ1-1; 7 positions agree with TRBD1. Germline lookup yields CDR1 SQVTM and CDR2 ANQGSEA. The junction had 8 bases not matched to a gene; V was cut back by 5 bases and J by 8 bases. The CDR3 has 12 amino acids. CDR3: CSVRDSTEEAFF. For the CDR3, the DNA is TGCAGCGTTCGGGACAGCACAGAAGAAGCTTTCTTT.

The V and J genes are TRBV9 and TRBJ1-4; 7 bases map to TRBD1. The CDR3 loop spans 15 amino acids. In germline, CDR1 is SGDLS, CDR2 YYNGEE. Trimming at V came to 0 bases and at J to 4 bases, leaving 3 bases not matched to a gene. The CDR3 here is CASSVGPGGNEKLFF. The CDR3 DNA follows: TGTGCCAGCAGCGTAGGTCCAGGGGGTAATGAAAAACTGTTTTTT.

This clonotype was seen only a few times. The CDR3 loop reads CASSQEARSGAYEQYF. CDR3 DNA sequence: TGCGCCAGCAGCCAAGAGGCTAGAAGCGGGGCCTACGAGCAGTACTTC. The chain couples TRBV4-1 to TRBJ2-7; TRBD2 aligns across 7 bases. Trimming at V came to 0 bases and at J to 2 bases, leaving 7 bases not matched to a gene. Per germline, CDR1 MGHRA and CDR2 YSYEKL. The CDR3 sequence is 16 residues long.

The V gene is TRBV14, the J gene TRBJ1-1; 7 bases line up with TRBD1. The CDR3 extends over 16 amino acids. Trimming removed 0 bases from V and 0 bases from J; junction bases left unmatched: 4. The germline gives CDR1 SGHDN, CDR2 FVKESK. The CDR3: CASSQDLGQLNTEAFF. CDR3 sequence (DNA): TGTGCCAGCAGCCAAGATCTGGGACAGTTGAACACTGAAGCTTTCTTT.

This clonotype occurred a few times. The chain has TRBV6-5 and TRBJ2-7; 7 nucleotides line up with TRBD1. Germline trimming cut 5 bases from V and 0 bases from J; bases unmatched to any gene: 10. Germline CDR1 reads MNHEY; CDR2 reads SVGAGI. The length of the CDR3 is 16 residues. CDR3 nucleotide sequence: TGTGCCAGCAGTCCTAACAGGGGTTCGAGCTCCTACGAGCAGTACTTC. This codes for CASSPNRGSSSYEQYF.

This clonotype was detected only a few times. The J gene is TRBJ1-5, the V gene TRBV29-1; D ambiguous. Germline CDR1 reads SQVTM; CDR2 reads ANQGSEA. This CDR3 comprises 14 residues. The germline V and J ends were trimmed by 4 bases and 0 bases, with 10 bases remaining between them. The CDR3 here is CSVAETDSNQPQHF. DNA for the CDR3: TGCAGCGTTGCGGAAACAGATAGCAATCAGCCCCAGCATTTT.

This clonotype was counted a few times. The genes are TRBV7-9 and TRBJ2-6; tentatively, D is TRBD1 (5 bases). Looked up from germline, CDR1 is SEHNR and CDR2 is FQNEAQ (reference sequence). V lost 4 bases to trimming and J lost 0 bases, with 10 bases between them. The CDR3 has 16 amino acids. The CDR3 loop reads CASSSNTGSGANVLTF. The DNA of the CDR3 is TGTGCCAGCAGCTCAAACACAGGCTCTGGGGCCAACGTCCTGACTTTC.

A word on this clonotype: One junction end does not reproduce the germline sequence, and a read error may be involved. The chain recombines TRBV12-3 or TRBV12-4 with TRBJ2-5; a weak D match, TRBD2 (5 bases). The length of the CDR3 is 15 residues. The CDR3 loop reads CASSLVDTLGETQYF. As DNA, the CDR3 is TGTGCCAGCAGTTTAGTCGACACCCTGGGAGAGACACAGTACTTC.

The genes are TRBV15 and TRBJ2-1, with D perhaps matching TRBD1 or TRBD2 (6 bases each). The CDR3 extends over 15 amino acids. Trimming shortened V by 3 bases and J by 10 bases, and 19 bases separated the two germline ends. Germline CDR1 reads LNHNV; CDR2 reads YYDKDF (reference sequence). The CDR3 DNA is TGTGCCACCAGCAGCGAACCACAGGGACTGAGGGAGCAGTTCTTC. As protein: CATSSEPQGLREQFF.

The chain combines TRBV18 with TRBJ2-1; TRBD2 matches 9 bases. The CDR3 has 16 residues. J gave up 7 bases and V 1 base, and 8 bases lay outside the gene matches. Germline values: CDR1 KGHSH, CDR2 LQKENI. The DNA of the CDR3 is TGTGCCAGCTCACCACGCGGCGGGGGGGGCTGGAATGAGCAGTTCTTC. This gives the protein CASSPRGGGGWNEQFF.

The gene calls are TRBV27 and TRBJ1-1; 8 nucleotides align to TRBD1. V gave up 6 bases and J gave up 0 bases; unmatched junction bases: 6. Germline values: CDR1 MNHEY, CDR2 SMNVEV (reference sequence). The CDR3 is 15 residues long. For the CDR3, the DNA is TGTGCCAGCAGCGACGGACAGGGAATGAACACTGAAGCTTTCTTT. Its protein is CASSDGQGMNTEAFF.

This chain uses TRBV9 with TRBJ2-3, with D perhaps being TRBD1 or TRBD2 (6 bases each). There are 14 residues in the CDR3. Germline-derived CDR1 and CDR2 are SGDLS and YYNGEE. V gave up 4 bases and J gave up 4 bases, with 13 bases separating them. CDR3 residues: CASSLEGGADTQYF. DNA of the CDR3: TGTGCCAGCAGCCTCGAGGGGGGCGCAGATACGCAGTATTTT.

This rearrangement joins TRBV4-1 to TRBJ1-4; D may be TRBD1 (5 bases). V was cut by 3 bases and J by 1 base, with 12 bases left in between. The CDR3 extends over 16 amino acids. Germline assignment: CDR1 MGHRA and CDR2 YSYEKL. CDR3 amino acids: CASSQQGGVTNEKLFF. As DNA, the CDR3 is TGCGCCAGCAGCCAGCAAGGAGGGGTAACTAATGAAAAACTGTTTTTT.

CDR3 amino acids: CASSSEPGTDYGYTF. CDR3 bases: TGCGCCAGCAGCTCCGAACCCGGGACAGACTATGGCTACACCTTC. The chain links TRBV4-1 to TRBJ1-2, with 7 bases that match TRBD1. CDR1 is MGHRA and CDR2 is YSYEKL in the germline V gene. This CDR3 has 15 residues. The J segment lost 3 bases and the V segment lost 5 bases, leaving 9 bases of the junction unmatched.

In this sample, this clonotype turned up a few times. V usage is TRBV6-6 and J usage is TRBJ2-1; D not resolved. The V and J ends lost 7 bases and 13 bases respectively, with 17 bases between them. Germline CDR1 MNHNY, CDR2 SVGAGI (reference sequence). There are 12 residues in the CDR3. The CDR3 reads CASNIWNGDQFF. CDR3 nucleotides: TGTGCCAGCAACATTTGGAATGGGGATCAGTTCTTC.

This clonotype has more than one count but fewer than ten. The chain employs TRBV6-2 or TRBV6-3 and TRBJ2-1; tentative D call: TRBD2 (6 bases). The CDR3 sequence is 19 residues long. Germline CDR1 reads MNHEY; CDR2 reads SVGEGT. Trimming stripped 1 base from V and 4 bases from J, with 23 bases between. CDR3 loop: CASSYLRAGRPDGYNEQFF. The CDR3 DNA follows: TGTGCCAGCAGTTACTTGCGCGCGGGAAGGCCCGACGGGTACAATGAGCAGTTCTTC.

The rearrangement uses TRBV7-9 and TRBJ2-3, with 9 bases matching TRBD2. Germline lookup yields CDR1 SEHNR and CDR2 FQNEAQ (reference sequence). The CDR3 is made up of 12 amino acids. Trimming removed 4 bases from V and 12 bases from J; junction bases left unmatched: 5. This CDR3 is CASSSRLADQYF. CDR3 bases: TGTGCCAGCAGCTCGCGACTAGCGGACCAGTATTTT.

CDR3 amino acids: CASSSKFLSGARLDTQYF. The DNA for the CDR3 is TGTGCCAGCAGCTCAAAATTCCTAAGCGGGGCAAGGTTAGATACGCAGTATTTT. The V gene is TRBV7-6, the J gene TRBJ2-3, with TRBD2 matching over 7 bases. Germline CDR1 SGHVS, CDR2 FNYEAQ. This CDR3 is 18 amino acids long. With 4 bases clipped from V and 5 bases from J, the junction kept 18 bases outside the gene matches.